One sample yielded the 6 T cell receptor beta chains listed below, sequenced in a study of blood T cell repertoires in COVID-19. Profiling relied on immunoSEQ multiplex PCR, and the TCRdb table lists in-frame clones only, not all of them. The sample comprises fewer than 450,000 clones, over 75% of which are singletons, and approximately 2% rests with the top ten. Sequenced input: PBMCs or T cells enriched from blood (not recorded which). Receptors originate from a woman between 40 and 50 years old with acute COVID-19.

This chain uses TRBV24-1 with TRBJ2-5; 9 bases are a match to TRBD2. The CDR3 loop spans 16 amino acids. CDR1 is KGHDR and CDR2 is SFDVKD in the germline V gene. Trimming took 1 base from V and 4 from J; bases not matched to a gene: 6. The CDR3 loop is CATSDFGGGAAETQYF. In DNA form, the CDR3 reads TGTGCCACCAGTGATTTTGGCGGGGGGGCGGCAGAGACCCAGTACTTC.

The rearrangement uses TRBV30 and TRBJ1-4; D is unclear. The CDR3 totals 13 residues. V was trimmed by 2 bases and J by 4 bases, leaving 8 bases between them. The germline V gene encodes CDR1 GTSNPN and CDR2 SVGIG (reference sequence). The CDR3 protein is CAWSPGVNEKLFF. The CDR3 DNA reads as TGTGCCTGGAGTCCCGGTGTTAATGAAAAACTGTTTTTT.

CDR3 in DNA: TGTGCCAGGTCGCCGGACTTTAGTAATCAGCCCCAGCATTTT. Translation: CARSPDFSNQPQHF. V is TRBV25-1 and J is TRBJ1-5; no firm D call. Germline CDR1 is MGHDK and CDR2 is SYGVNS. V gave up 9 bases and J gave up 4 bases, with 16 bases separating them. This CDR3 is built from 14 residues. The variable domain in full, with the rest retrieved from reference TRBV25-1 and TRBJ1-5, is EADIYQTPRYLVIGTGKKITLECSQTMGHDKMYWYQQDPGMELHLIHYSYGVNSTEKGDLSSESTVSRIRTEHFPLTLESARPSHTSQYLCARSPDFSNQPQHFGDGTRLSIL.

The V call is TRBV5-5, the J call TRBJ2-1, with D possibly matching TRBD1 (6 bases). V was trimmed by 5 bases and J by 3 bases, leaving 21 bases between them. This CDR3 is 17 amino acids long. CDR1 SGHKS and CDR2 YYEKEE come from the germline V gene (reference sequence). As DNA, the CDR3 is TGTGCCAGCAGGAGGGAACAGGGAAATGCTGACTACAATGAGCAGTTCTTC. This gives the protein CASRREQGNADYNEQFF.

V gene TRBV9 combines with J gene TRBJ2-2; TRBD2 matches 16 bases. J gave up 6 bases and V 4 bases, and 6 bases lay outside the gene matches. The length of the CDR3 is 17 residues. Germline V gene lookup returns CDR1 SGDLS and CDR2 YYNGEE. This CDR3 is CASSMGLAGGPAGELFF. The CDR3, as DNA: TGTGCCAGCAGCATGGGACTAGCGGGGGGGCCCGCCGGGGAGCTGTTTTTT.

The chain employs TRBV12-3 or TRBV12-4 and TRBJ2-3; D is undetermined. The CDR3 spans 12 residues. Trimming left V 6 bases short and J 4 bases short, with 8 bases between. The CDR3 DNA reads as TGTGCCAGCAGCCCCTATCCAGATACGCAGTATTTT. Translated: CASSPYPDTQYF.